The present entry profiles one T cell receptor beta chain with its context. The source of the sample is a study of siplizumab effects on memory and regulatory T cells. The CDR3 covers 12 residues. V shed 0 bases and J shed 6 bases, with 5 bases lying between them. Germline-derived CDR1 and CDR2 are SGHRS and YFSETQ. Clones were read by immunoSEQ multiplex PCR, and TCRdb kept only the in-frame ones, dropping some. The sample consists of approximately 100,000 clones, 80% to 95% of them appearing once. The chain uses TRBV5-1 and TRBJ2-3, with a possible D match to TRBD2 (5 bases). The sample comprised non-Treg CD4+ T cells sorted from blood. The sequence came from a human donor in good health. The CDR3 loop is CASSLGGDTQYF. The DNA of the CDR3 is TGCGCCAGCAGCTTGGGAGGGGATACGCAGTATTTT.